These 5 T cell receptor beta chains share one sample of origin, sequenced in a study of cytomegalovirus exposure and HLA in healthy donors. PCR amplification relied on 60 Vbeta primers (plus 13 Jbeta primers). Assay: immunoSEQ multiplex PCR; the TCRdb copy retains only in-frame clones and omits some. The profile shows over 110,000 clones, almost 85% of them singletons. The specimen sequenced was PBMCs. Source of these receptors: a woman aged 60-75 years in good health and CMV-seropositive.

V usage is TRBV15 and J usage is TRBJ2-1; tentatively, D is TRBD1 (5 bases). CDR3 length equals 18 residues. Trimming shortened V by 1 base and J by 5 bases, and 21 bases separated the two germline ends. Germline lookup yields CDR1 LNHNV and CDR2 YYDKDF (reference sequence). The CDR3 spells CATSRGARARPIDNEQFF. As DNA, the CDR3 is TGTGCCACCAGCAGAGGGGCCAGGGCGCGCCCCATAGACAATGAGCAGTTCTTC.

The chain couples TRBV7-9 to TRBJ1-1; 9 nucleotides agree with TRBD1. V dropped 5 bases and J dropped 3; count of bases not matched to a gene: 10. Germline CDR1 and CDR2: SEHNR and FQNEAQ (reference sequence). The CDR3 extends over 16 amino acids. The CDR3 nucleotides read TGTGCCAGCAGCCCCTACTCCCGGACAGGGGACACTGAAGCTTTCTTT. Amino acid sequence: CASSPYSRTGDTEAFF.

The chain recombines TRBV5-4 with TRBJ2-3; 10 bases align to TRBD2. Germline V gene lookup returns CDR1 SGHNT and CDR2 YYREEE (reference sequence). V lost 4 bases to trimming and J lost 4 bases; unmatched junction nucleotides: 9. This CDR3 comprises 16 residues. DNA for the CDR3: TGTGCCAGCAGCATAAGAGCGGGAGGGCCCTCAGATACGCAGTATTTT. Its translation is CASSIRAGGPSDTQYF.

V and J are TRBV2 and TRBJ1-3; no firm D call. V was shortened by 4 bases and J by 8 bases, with 9 bases between the two germline ends. CDR1 is SNHLY, CDR2 FYNNEI, per germline. CDR3 size: 12 residues. Here the CDR3 DNA reads TGTGCCAGCAGTGGCTGGCAGGACACCATATATTTT. It yields the protein CASSGWQDTIYF.

In its sample, this clone was seen once. The rearrangement links TRBV5-1 to TRBJ2-2, with 7 nucleotides matching TRBD1. The J segment lost 3 bases and the V segment lost 4 bases, leaving 9 bases of the junction unmatched. Germline-derived CDR1 and CDR2 are SGHRS and YFSETQ. This CDR3 has 16 residues. DNA of the CDR3: TGCGCCAGCAGCGCGAGACAGGGTTTGTACACCGGGGAGCTGTTTTTT. It specifies CASSARQGLYTGELFF.